Each of the 27 T cell receptor beta chains below was sequenced from the same sample in a study of breast tumors, draining lymph nodes, adjacent tissues. Axillary draining lymph nodes of breast cancer patients supplied the node samples. TCRdb itself ran the multiplex PCR reads through MiXCR, one entry per CDR3 protein. The sample has around 290,000 distinct CDR3 sequences, roughly 31% seen once. Material for sequencing was axillary lymph node tissue. The receptors were gathered from a female donor with breast cancer. Some clones in this sample may be carry-over from other donors' samples.

In this sample, this clonotype turned up many times. The chain employs TRBV11-1 and TRBJ2-3; 7 bases fit TRBD1. V dropped 5 bases and J dropped 2; count of bases not matched to a gene: 7. The CDR3 sequence is 15 residues long. Germline lookup yields CDR1 SGHAT and CDR2 FQDESV (reference sequence). The CDR3 nucleotides read TGTGCCAGCAGCAAGGATGGACAGGACACAGATACGCAGTATTTT. It specifies CASSKDGQDTDTQYF.

This clonotype was picked up many times. The chain has TRBV12-3 or TRBV12-4 and TRBJ1-5, with 9 bases aligning to TRBD1. The CDR3 extends over 15 amino acids. V shed 4 bases and J 1 base; nucleotides not matched to a gene: 2. The CDR3 DNA follows: TGTGCCAGCAGTTCTGACAGGGGGAGCAATCAGCCCCAGCATTTT. Its protein product is CASSSDRGSNQPQHF.

Concerning this clonotype: An end of the junction does not agree with germline; a read error may underlie this. V is TRBV2 and J is TRBJ2-2; D may correspond to TRBD1 or TRBD2 (6 bases each). The CDR3 covers 13 residues. CDR1 is SNHLY, CDR2 FYNNEI, per germline. The CDR3 nucleotides read TGTGCCAGCAGTGACCCAGGGGACGGGGGGCTGTTTTTT. It encodes CASSDPGDGGLFF.

This clonotype was observed at least ten times. V and J are TRBV29-1 and TRBJ2-7; D remains unclear. Germline loops: CDR1 SQVTM, CDR2 ANQGSEA. Trimming removed 2 bases at V and 4 bases at J, with 6 bases between. This CDR3 comprises 11 residues. The CDR3 sequence is CSVEKGYEQYF. The CDR3 bases are TGCAGCGTTGAAAAAGGGTACGAGCAGTACTTC.

Points on this clonotype: A junction end diverges from the germline sequence, so it may reflect a read error. The chain employs TRBV9 and TRBJ2-2; 7 bases map to TRBD1. This CDR3 comprises 15 residues. Per the germline V gene, CDR1 is SGDLS and CDR2 is YYNGEE. CDR3 sequence: CASSRGGSNTGEPFF. DNA of the CDR3: TGTGCCAGCAGCAGAGGGGGCTCGAACACCGGGGAGCCGTTTTTT.

This clonotype was observed many times. CDR3: CASRSVSWGSGANVLTF. As DNA, the CDR3 is TGTGCCAGCAGGTCCGTCTCTTGGGGCTCTGGGGCCAACGTCCTGACTTTC. The chain uses TRBV12-3 or TRBV12-4 and TRBJ2-6; D ambiguous. The CDR3 runs 17 residues. V was clipped by 6 bases and J by 0 bases, with 15 bases between them.

The genes are TRBV5-6 and TRBJ2-5, with TRBD1 matching over 9 bases. The last part of the DNA fits TRBJ2-7 better; the J call may be wrong. In germline, CDR1 is SGHDT, CDR2 YYEEEE. The CDR3 is 14 amino acids. The CDR3, as DNA: TGTGCCAGCAGCTTGGTGGGACAGGGTTACGAGCAGTACTTC. As protein: CASSLVGQGYEQYF.

This clonotype was seen a single time. This may be a read error, as it is one base from a much larger clone. The chain is built from TRBV6-1 and TRBJ1-2; D perhaps matches TRBD1 (5 bases). With 6 bases removed from V and 9 bases from J, the gap between germline ends came to 14 bases. There are 12 residues in the CDR3. CDR1 is MNHNS and CDR2 is SASEGT in the germline V gene. In DNA form, the CDR3 reads TGTGCCAGCAGGCAAACAGGTGTCAGCTACACCTTC. This codes for CASRQTGVSYTF.

As regards this clonotype: This may stem from a read error, because a much larger clone lies one nucleotide away. The CDR3: CSATPLRGGQGGQFF. The CDR3, as DNA: TGCAGTGCTACCCCACTAAGGGGGGGGCAGGGTGGGCAGTTCTTC. The rearrangement links TRBV20-1 to TRBJ2-1; possibly TRBD2 for D (7 bases). CDR1 and CDR2 (germline): DFQATT, SNEGSKA (reference sequence). The CDR3 totals 15 residues. V lost 4 bases to trimming and J lost 12 bases, with 25 bases between them.

This clonotype has at least ten counts. This CDR3 reads CASSEGGASYEQYF. The CDR3 DNA follows: TGTGCCAGCAGTGAAGGGGGAGCCTCCTACGAGCAGTACTTC. The chain has TRBV2 and TRBJ2-7, with D possibly being TRBD2 (5 bases). CDR1 SNHLY and CDR2 FYNNEI come from the germline V gene. The V end lost 1 base, the J end lost 0 bases, and 7 bases lay between the germline ends. The CDR3 has 14 residues.

This clonotype was detected ten times or more. The chain joins TRBV11-3 to TRBJ1-3; 7 positions match TRBD1. Germline V gene sequence: CDR1 SGHNT, CDR2 YENEEA. V gave up 5 bases and J gave up 1 base; unmatched junction bases: 5. The CDR3 covers 15 residues. CDR3 in DNA: TGTGCCAGCAGCCGACAGGGAGGGTCTGGAAACACCATATATTTT. It yields the protein CASSRQGGSGNTIYF.

To note about this clonotype: Since a much larger clone is just one base distant, this may be a read error. The chain recombines TRBV6-1 with TRBJ1-5; D uncertain. Germline assignment: CDR1 MNHNS and CDR2 SASEGT. The CDR3 contains 13 residues. V lost 5 bases to trimming and J lost 5 bases, with 10 bases between them. The CDR3 protein is CASSHVGDQPQHF. The CDR3 bases are TGTGCCAGCAGTCATGTCGGGGATCAGCCCCAGCATTTT.

Comments on this clonotype: Since a much larger clone is just one base distant, this may be a read error. The CDR3 coding sequence is TGTGCCAGCAGTCAACTAGCGGGCGACCCCGATACGCAGTATTTT. Residues: CASSQLAGDPDTQYF. V gene TRBV6-4 combines with J gene TRBJ2-3; 9 bases match TRBD2. This CDR3 is 15 amino acids long. J gave up 6 bases and V 5 bases, and 9 bases lay outside the gene matches. The V gene's germline CDR1 is MRHNA and CDR2 SNTAGT.

To note about this clonotype: An end of the junction differs from the germline gene, which may be a read error. This chain joins TRBV7-7 and TRBJ2-1; 8 bases are shared with TRBD2. The germline V gene has CDR1 SSHAT and CDR2 FNYEAQ (reference sequence). CDR3 length: 14 amino acids. CDR3 bases: TGTGCTAGCAGTTTGGGGACTAGTGGCAATGAGCAGTTCTTC. Amino acid sequence: CASSLGTSGNEQFF. Together with reference TRBV7-7 and TRBJ2-1, the CDR3 gives the full variable domain: GAGVSQSPRYKVTKRGQDVTLRCDPISSHATLYWYQQALGQGPEFLTYFNYEAQPDKSGLPSDRFSAERPEGSISTLTIQRTEQRDSAMYRCASSLGTSGNEQFFGPGTRLTVL.

This clonotype was found many times. The rearrangement links TRBV20-1 to TRBJ2-3, with no clear D. Trimming stripped 0 bases from V and 1 base from J, with 14 bases between. This CDR3 contains 16 residues. The germline CDR1 and CDR2 sequences are DFQATT and SNEGSKA (reference sequence). The CDR3 coding sequence is TGCAGTGCTAGAGATAAGGTGGTCGTGGGCACAGATACGCAGTATTTT. This encodes CSARDKVVVGTDTQYF.

This clonotype was seen ten or more times. This chain uses TRBV2 with TRBJ2-1; D might be TRBD1 or TRBD2, each matching 5 bases. This CDR3 contains 13 residues. Looked up from germline, CDR1 is SNHLY and CDR2 is FYNNEI. V was shortened by 8 bases and J by 2 bases, with 10 bases between the two germline ends. The CDR3 protein is CASDSGPYNEQFF. CDR3 bases: TGTGCCAGCGACAGCGGACCCTACAATGAGCAGTTCTTC.

The table lists this clonotype with a count of one. This may arise from a read error, as a much more abundant clone is one base away. V usage is TRBV11-1 and J usage is TRBJ2-5, with a possible D match to TRBD1 (6 bases). This CDR3 comprises 15 residues. Between the trimmed V and J ends, which lost 5 bases and 1 base, there was a span of 14 bases. In germline, CDR1 is SGHAT, CDR2 FQDESV (reference sequence). The CDR3 DNA reads TGTGCCAGCAGCCAGCAGGGGATCCCCCAAGAGACCCAGTACTTC. This sequence encodes CASSQQGIPQETQYF.

This clonotype has at least ten counts. The chain carries TRBV12-3 or TRBV12-4 and TRBJ2-7, with 7 bases lining up with TRBD2. CDR3 length: 15 residues. Trimming removed 3 bases from V and 4 bases from J; junction bases left unmatched: 9. The CDR3 spells CASSFYTGGSYEQYF. The CDR3 bases are TGTGCCAGCAGTTTCTACACGGGAGGATCGTACGAGCAGTACTTC.

This clonotype was counted at least ten times. The chain recombines TRBV20-1 with TRBJ2-1, with no clear D. From germline, CDR1 is DFQATT and CDR2 SNEGSKA (reference sequence). V lost 3 bases to trimming and J lost 13 bases, with 10 bases between them. This CDR3 region has 10 residues. The chain's CDR3 is CSARVSRQFF. Here the CDR3 DNA reads TGCAGTGCTAGGGTTAGCCGACAGTTCTTC.

There are many counts of this clonotype. The CDR3 sequence: CSARATGPGEQYF. Written as DNA, the CDR3 is TGCAGTGCTAGGGCCACGGGACCGGGAGAGCAGTACTTC. The chain recombines TRBV20-1 with TRBJ2-7; D is possibly TRBD1 or TRBD2 (5 bases each). The CDR3 sequence is 13 residues long. Germline V gives CDR1 DFQATT, CDR2 SNEGSKA (reference sequence). V gave up 3 bases and J gave up 7 bases, with 16 bases separating them.

V usage is TRBV29-1 and J usage is TRBJ2-5; possible D gene TRBD2, 6 bases. Germline CDR1 and CDR2: SQVTM and ANQGSEA. The V end was cut by 7 bases, the J end by 2 bases, with 14 bases between. This CDR3 has 13 residues. The CDR3 loop is CSATPGDQETQYF. Here the CDR3 DNA reads TGCAGCGCCACCCCGGGGGATCAAGAGACCCAGTACTTC.

Details on this clonotype: A much bigger clone sits one base away, suggesting this may be a read error. The gene calls are TRBV3-1 and TRBJ1-5; a weak D match, TRBD1 (6 bases). The CDR3 sequence is 13 residues long. Germline loops: CDR1 LGHDT, CDR2 YNNKEL (reference sequence). The CDR3, as DNA: TGTGCCAGCAGCCTCAGGGGTGGTCAGCCCCGGCATTTT. It encodes CASSLRGGQPRHF.

The CDR3 loop is CASSQGPGQFSYNEQFF. The CDR3, as DNA: TGTGCCAGCAGCCAAGGGCCGGGGCAGTTCTCCTACAATGAGCAGTTCTTC. This chain connects TRBV3-1 to TRBJ2-1; the D gene could be TRBD1 or TRBD2 (5 bases each). Trimming cost V 1 base and J 0 bases, with 13 bases left between them. The length of the CDR3 is 17 residues. The germline CDR1 and CDR2 sequences are LGHDT and YNNKEL (reference sequence).

The chain combines TRBV7-2 with TRBJ2-5, with 7 bases matching TRBD1. The CDR3 has 15 residues. Germline V gene lookup returns CDR1 SGHTA and CDR2 FQGNSA. Trimming cost V 3 bases and J 7 bases; bases outside gene matches: 11. CDR3 region: CASSFRVTGLGTQYF. The CDR3 DNA is TGTGCCAGCAGCTTTAGGGTGACAGGGTTAGGGACCCAGTACTTC. The variable domain in full, completed from reference TRBV7-2 and TRBJ2-5, reads GAGVSQSPSNKVTEKGKDVELRCDPISGHTALYWYRQSLGQGLEFLIYFQGNSAPDKSGLPSDRFSAERTGGSVSTLTIQRTQQEDSAVYLCASSFRVTGLGTQYFGPGTRLLVL.

Of note for this clonotype: It may be a read error: a sequence one base away is much more abundant. This rearrangement joins TRBV4-3 to TRBJ2-5; D unresolved. Looked up from germline, CDR1 is LGHNA and CDR2 is YSLEER. This CDR3 has 13 residues. The CDR3 DNA is TGCGCCAACAGCCGTACCTCGTTCGAGACCCAGTACTTC. This gives the protein CANSRTSFETQYF.

In its sample, this clonotype was seen once. A much larger clonotype is one base distant, so this may be a read error. The chain links TRBV5-1 to TRBJ2-7, with 8 bases aligning to TRBD2. V lost 4 bases and J lost 6; bases outside the gene matches: 12. Germline assignment: CDR1 SGHRS and CDR2 YFSETQ. This CDR3 is 15 amino acids long. The DNA for the CDR3 is TGCGCCAGCAGCCCGGGACTAGTGGGAGGTCTCGAGCAGTACTTC. It specifies CASSPGLVGGLEQYF.

This clonotype has just a few counts. The V gene is TRBV18, the J gene TRBJ2-7, with D possibly matching TRBD1 (6 bases). Germline CDR1 KGHSH, CDR2 LQKENI. The V gene lost 6 bases and the J gene lost 2 bases, with 14 bases spanning the gap. This CDR3 region has 14 residues. CDR3 residues: CASSASRGPYEQYF. In nucleotides, the CDR3 is TGTGCCAGCTCCGCTTCCAGGGGCCCCTACGAGCAGTACTTC.